This TCR beta chain was sequenced during a study of blood T cell repertoires in COVID-19 (TCRdb year 2020). About the full investigation: Samples covering the acute and convalescent phases of COVID-19 were provided by collaborators in the United States, Italy and Spain. The prospective study material was composed of cDNA or gDNA derived from T cells, B-cell-depleted T cells, or PBMCs. The dataset comprised deeply sampled blood TCRbeta repertoires from subjects exposed to, actively infected with, or recovered from COVID-19. The repertoires were released in a freely available public database intended as a resource for research on the immune response to SARS-CoV-2. Samples were obtained from the ongoing ImmuneRACE study (first 160 participants) and from some 1,200 subjects provided by 6 global collaborators. Nearly every sample came with metadata listing a de-identified subject ID, COVID-19 status, age in years and sex. HLA class I and class II types, where available, came from metadata supplied by the sample provider rather than from assay-based typing. Study-wide conclusions, independent of this receptor: The quantity of clinical and demographic metadata differed by source and by participant and was supplied without curation.

The immunoSEQ Assay, a bias-controlled multiplex PCR, was used to amplify TCRbeta CDR3 regions from genomic DNA. The paper's data handling went like this. The number of nucleated cells in each sample was estimated by amplification of reference gene primers within the assay. To quantify the absolute abundance of each unique TCRbeta CDR3 rearrangement, sequence reads were collapsed and filtered. For each sample, productive Simpson clonality was calculated as the square root of Simpson's diversity index across productive rearrangements. TCRdb retrieved this table from immuneACCESS and kept in-frame rearrangements only. Not all clones are present; in checked studies, unresolved V genes account for under half, and no reason is known for the remainder. D and trimming come from the DNA, and the V and J calls and clone size come from that table. For this sample there are 150,000 to 200,000 clones; just over 85% appear just once. Of the sample, roughly 8.2% is held by the ten largest clones.

Collaborating institutions collected whole blood in K2EDTA tubes following their own protocols. For TCRbeta analysis, collaborator samples were shipped as frozen whole blood, as isolated PBMCs, or as DNA extracted from either sample type. The CDR3 numbers 14 residues from cysteine through phenylalanine. The only DNA kept is the CDR3, 42 bases in frame from the first base. The germline V gene yields SGHRS for CDR1 and YFSETQ for CDR2. Here V drops 5 bases and J drops 1 base, and the junction holds 5 bases not matched to any gene. Comments on this clone: Its binding antigen is unknown. The input lacks base qualities; no much larger clone sits a single base away.

The chain employs TRBV5-1 and TRBJ1-1; a stretch of 7 junction bases matches TRBD1. Specimen: peripheral blood. This sequence originates from a man in his 60s with acute or convalescent COVID-19. The nucleotide sequence is TGCGCCAGCAGACTGGACAGGCCGAACACTGAAGCTTTCTTT. The encoded protein is CASRLDRPNTEAFF. The variable domain in full, with residues beyond the CDR3 obtained from the reference TRBV5-1 and TRBJ1-1 genes, is KAGVTQTPRYLIKTRGQQVTLSCSPISGHRSVSWYQQTPGQGLQFLFEYFSETQRNKGNFPGRFSGRQFSNSRSEMNVSTLELGDSALYLCASRLDRPNTEAFFGQGTRLTVV.